The present T cell receptor (beta chain) was sequenced within a study of radiotherapy plus CTLA-4 blockade in lung cancer. Study as a whole: Objective responses were recorded in roughly 17% of patients, with disease control recorded in 25% to 35%. Whole-study findings and limits: Blood-borne expansion of tumor-derived TCR clones followed radiotherapy plus ipilimumab.

This clone is a singleton in its sample. Its antigen is not identified. Assay: immunoSEQ multiplex PCR; the TCRdb copy retains only in-frame clones and omits some. Seen here are over 60,000 clones, roughly 91% observed once, and the top ten hold 35% to 50%. In chemo-refractory metastatic non-small-cell lung cancer, patients got ipilimumab CTLA-4 blockade together with focal radiation. This sequence was found in a human donor with non-small cell lung cancer that progressed on radiotherapy plus ipilimumab. The specimen was peripheral blood, collected from a patient treated with radiotherapy plus ipilimumab.

The CDR3 sequence is CSARGTGELFF. For the CDR3, the DNA is TGCAGTGCAAGGGGGACCGGGGAGCTGTTTTTT. The V and J genes are TRBV20-1 and TRBJ2-2; a possible D gene is TRBD1 (6 bases). CDR1 is DFQATT, CDR2 SNEGSKA, per germline (reference sequence). The V and J ends lost 6 bases and 5 bases respectively, with 7 bases between them. The CDR3 totals 11 residues.